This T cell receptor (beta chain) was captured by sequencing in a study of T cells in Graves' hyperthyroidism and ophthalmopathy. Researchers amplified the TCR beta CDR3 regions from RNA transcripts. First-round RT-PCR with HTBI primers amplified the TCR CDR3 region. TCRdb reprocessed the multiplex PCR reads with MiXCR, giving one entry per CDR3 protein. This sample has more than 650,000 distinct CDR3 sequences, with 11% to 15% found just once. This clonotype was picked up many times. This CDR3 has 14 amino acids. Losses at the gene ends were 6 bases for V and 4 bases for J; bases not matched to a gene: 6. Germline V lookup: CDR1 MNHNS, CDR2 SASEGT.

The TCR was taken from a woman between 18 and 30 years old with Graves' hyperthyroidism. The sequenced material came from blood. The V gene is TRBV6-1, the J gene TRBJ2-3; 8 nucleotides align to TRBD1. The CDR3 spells CASSRDRGSDTQYF. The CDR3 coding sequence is TGTGCCAGCAGCCGAGACAGGGGATCAGATACGCAGTATTTT.